This TCR beta chain is drawn from a study of memory CD4+ T cells and cytomegalovirus serostatus. Libraries were prepared by immunoSEQ multiplex PCR; TCRdb keeps only in-frame clonotypes and omits some of them. The sample has tens of thousands of clones, over 70% seen once. The sort gate was single viable CD3+CD4+CD8-CD45RO+ cells for memory CD4+ T cells. Positive selection with CD4 microbeads enriched total CD4+ T cells. Trimming took off 0 bases at V and 6 bases at J, with 22 bases between the two ends. CDR1 and CDR2 from the germline V gene are GTSNPN and SVGIG (reference sequence). This CDR3 comprises 17 residues.

The chain employs TRBV30 and TRBJ2-3, with D unresolved. The TCR originated in an adult in good health and CMV-seronegative. Sequencing was carried out using memory CD4+ T cells from blood. CDR3 sequence (DNA): TGTGCCTGGAGTGTGTTTCGGGCGAACCCTGGGCTGGATACGCAGTATTTT. Amino acids: CAWSVFRANPGLDTQYF.